Below are 15 T cell receptor beta chains sequenced from a single sample in a study of blood T cells in healthy people across ages. Primers used in a second PCR of roughly 7 to 11 cycles were a sample-barcoded 5' primer and a J-beta primer mix. TCRdb recomputed calls from the 5' RACE reads with MiXCR, one row per CDR3 protein. Of 650,000 to 1,000,000 distinct CDR3 sequences listed, about 34% were seen once; the top ten hold about an eighth. What was sequenced was blood. The source of these receptors is a man younger than 35 in good health.

This clonotype was detected only a few times. The chain couples TRBV7-8 to TRBJ1-5; 12 bases match TRBD1. CDR3 length: 16 amino acids. V shed 1 base, J shed 6 bases, and the junction held 4 bases outside the gene matches. Looked up from germline, CDR1 is SGHVS and CDR2 is FQNEAQ. The CDR3 protein is CASSLGRDRGLQPQHF. The CDR3 coding sequence is TGTGCCAGCAGCTTAGGACGGGACAGGGGGCTTCAGCCCCAGCATTTT. Full variable domain (missing parts from reference TRBV7-8 and TRBJ1-5): GAGVSQSPRYKVAKRGQDVALRCDPISGHVSLFWYQQALGQGPEFLTYFQNEAQLDKSGLPSDRFFAERPEGSVSTLKIQRTQQEDSAVYLCASSLGRDRGLQPQHFGDGTRLSIL.

A remark on this clonotype: A much larger clone is a single base away; this may be a read error. This sequence joins TRBV7-9 and TRBJ1-5; D remains unclear. The CDR3 is made up of 12 amino acids. Germline CDR1 is SEHNR and CDR2 is FQNEAQ (reference sequence). V was clipped by 6 bases and J by 4 bases, with 7 bases between them. CDR3: CASSKPNQPQHF. The CDR3 DNA follows: TGTGCCAGCAGTAAGCCGAATCAGCCCCAGCATTTT. Full variable domain (rest looked up from reference TRBV7-9 and TRBJ1-5): DTGVSQNPRHKITKRGQNVTFRCDPISEHNRLYWYRQTLGQGPEFLTYFQNEAQLEKSRLLSDRFSAERPKGSFSTLEIQRTEQGDSAMYLCASSKPNQPQHFGDGTRLSIL.

This clonotype occurred many times. The rearrangement links TRBV27 to TRBJ2-7; 8 bases agree with TRBD2. The V and J ends lost 3 bases and 0 bases, in that order; junction bases with no gene match: 4. The CDR3 loop spans 15 amino acids. Germline V CDR1 and CDR2: MNHEY, SMNVEV (reference sequence). This CDR3 reads CASSLRGVISYEQYF. The CDR3, as DNA: TGTGCCAGCAGTTTGCGGGGGGTGATCTCCTACGAGCAGTACTTC.

The chain uses TRBV24-1 and TRBJ2-3; D may be TRBD1 (6 bases). CDR3 size: 14 residues. Trimming stripped 3 bases from V and 10 bases from J, with 16 bases between. CDR1 KGHDR and CDR2 SFDVKD come from the germline V gene. The CDR3 DNA follows: TGTGCCACCAGTGATAATGATGGGAACAGGGCGCAGTATTTT. Protein: CATSDNDGNRAQYF.

The genes are TRBV4-3 and TRBJ2-1; 14 nucleotides agree with TRBD2. The V segment lost 1 base and the J segment 5 bases; nucleotides outside the gene matches: 4. The CDR3 runs 17 residues. Germline assignment: CDR1 LGHNA and CDR2 YSLEER. The DNA for the CDR3 is TGCGCCAGCAGCCAAGGACCGGGACTAGCGGGGGACAATGAGCAGTTCTTC. Amino acids: CASSQGPGLAGDNEQFF.

This clonotype was recorded a few times. The V and J genes are TRBV4-2 and TRBJ2-5, with no clear D. V gave up 1 base and J gave up 1 base, with 7 bases separating them. The CDR3 runs 14 residues. The germline V gene encodes CDR1 LGHNA and CDR2 YNFKEQ. The CDR3 reads CASSQVVGQETQYF. The CDR3 nucleotides are TGTGCCAGCAGCCAAGTCGTCGGCCAAGAGACCCAGTACTTC.

A note on this clonotype: At one end, the junction sequence differs from germline, possibly due to a read error. The genes are TRBV5-5 and TRBJ2-4; no definite D call. The DNA matches TRBJ2-5 better at its end, which makes the J call doubtful. Germline V lookup: CDR1 SGHKS, CDR2 YYEKEE (reference sequence). The CDR3 covers 13 residues. The CDR3 nucleotides read TGTGCCGGCAGCAAGCGCAGACAAGAGACCCAGTACTTC. Amino acid sequence: CAGSKRRQETQYF.

This clonotype has just a few counts. The chain is built from TRBV6-6 and TRBJ1-2; tentatively, D is TRBD1 (5 bases). Trimming pared 6 bases from V and 3 bases from J, leaving 17 bases between. The CDR3 is 15 amino acids. Germline lookup yields CDR1 MNHNY and CDR2 SVGAGI (reference sequence). This CDR3 is CASSNAFGADYGYTF. The CDR3, as DNA: TGTGCCAGCAGCAACGCCTTCGGGGCGGACTATGGCTACACCTTC.

The V call is TRBV20-1, the J call TRBJ2-7; 11 bases agree with TRBD1. The germline V gene encodes CDR1 DFQATT and CDR2 SNEGSKA (reference sequence). The CDR3 sequence is 16 residues long. The ends lost 6 bases at V and 1 base at J; junction bases unmatched: 11. The CDR3 is CSADPGQGVASYEQYF. CDR3 in DNA: TGCAGTGCGGACCCGGGACAGGGGGTTGCTTCCTACGAGCAGTACTTC.

This clonotype was seen a handful of times. V is TRBV20-1 and J is TRBJ2-1; TRBD2 might be the D (7 bases). The CDR3 is 14 residues long. Germline CDR1 and CDR2: DFQATT and SNEGSKA (reference sequence). Deletions cut 4 bases from V and 6 bases from J, with 16 bases between. This CDR3 is CSAIRAGAGNEQFF. Written as DNA, the CDR3 is TGCAGTGCTATTCGGGCGGGGGCGGGCAATGAGCAGTTCTTC.

This clonotype has more than one count but fewer than ten. The chain is built from TRBV7-9 and TRBJ2-6, with a tentative D call TRBD1 (5 bases). The CDR3 is made up of 14 amino acids. The germline V gene encodes CDR1 SEHNR and CDR2 FQNEAQ (reference sequence). V was clipped by 11 bases and J by 0 bases, with 11 bases between them. The CDR3 protein is CAVQASSGANVLTF. Written as DNA, the CDR3 is TGTGCCGTACAGGCAAGCTCTGGGGCCAACGTCCTGACTTTC.

The chain is built from TRBV29-1 and TRBJ1-1; the D is unclear. This CDR3 comprises 12 residues. Trimming pared 4 bases from V and 3 bases from J, leaving 9 bases between. Germline CDR1 SQVTM, CDR2 ANQGSEA. CDR3 bases: TGCAGCGTTGCTATTGGGGACACTGAAGCTTTCTTT. Amino acid sequence: CSVAIGDTEAFF.

This clonotype was counted only a few times. The chain recombines TRBV11-1 with TRBJ2-2; 8 bases are a match to TRBD1. The germline CDR1 and CDR2 sequences are SGHAT and FQDESV (reference sequence). With 5 bases clipped from V and 4 bases from J, the junction kept 6 bases outside the gene matches. The CDR3 is 15 amino acids. The CDR3 region is CASSKDRGVTGELFF. CDR3 nucleotide sequence: TGTGCCAGCAGCAAAGACAGGGGTGTCACCGGGGAGCTGTTTTTT.

The chain recombines TRBV6-2 or TRBV6-3 with TRBJ2-3; 9 bases are a match to TRBD2. Trimming removed 8 bases from V and 5 bases from J; junction bases left unmatched: 5. The CDR3 spans 13 residues. CDR1 is MNHEY, CDR2 SVGEGT, per germline. The CDR3 DNA sequence: TGTGCCAGCCGAGCGGGAGGAGGAGATACGCAGTATTTT. Its translation: CASRAGGGDTQYF.

V is TRBV20-1 and J is TRBJ1-2; 8 bases agree with TRBD1. The germline V gene has CDR1 DFQATT and CDR2 SNEGSKA (reference sequence). With V trimmed by 3 bases and J by 12 bases, 12 bases remained unmatched. This CDR3 has 13 residues. CDR3 in DNA: TGCAGTGCTAGCCTCGGACAGGGAAGCGGCCACACCTTC. This translates into CSASLGQGSGHTF.